This T cell receptor (beta chain) was sequenced during a study of human T cells and chemical hapten exposure. This clonotype was detected many times. TCRdb redid the calling of the RACE reads with MiXCR, one entry per CDR3 protein. The sample yields over 60,000 distinct CDR3 sequences, over 9% seen once. The CDR3 is made up of 13 amino acids. The germline V gene has CDR1 MNHEY and CDR2 SVGEGT. Trimming cost V 6 bases and J 4 bases; bases outside gene matches: 3. Time point in this sample: patch test 2, 6 weeks after DPC sensitization. The treatment: therapeutic diphenylcyclopropenone sensitization with weekly scalp DPC.

The sequenced sample was whole blood, obtained in connection with sensitization to the hapten diphenylcyclopropenone (DPC). The chain uses TRBV6-2 or TRBV6-3 and TRBJ2-4, with 7 positions matching TRBD2. This clonotype was obtained from a woman in her 50s with alopecia areata. Some clones in this sample may be carry-over from other donors' samples. DNA for the CDR3: TGTGCCAGCAGAGGGACTATAAAAAACATTCAGTACTTC. Protein sequence: CASRGTIKNIQYF.